Listed below are T cell receptor beta chains from one sample, sequenced in a study of T cell responses to AZD1222 COVID-19 vaccine. The protocol was immunoSEQ multiplex PCR, while the TCRdb copy is restricted to in-frame clones and leaves out a portion. This table has over 120,000 clones, 92% appearing once. This sample comprised peripheral blood, obtained on day 0 of AZD1222 vaccination. The source of these receptors is an adult in good health. Each CDR3 is given with its conserved first and last residue. The order of the fields is V gene, D gene, clone size, J gene, CDR3 DNA, CDR3 protein. A D gene is named only where the DNA matches it firmly. The size entry is marked missing in some rows and otherwise reads once, few, many or a size class.

TRBV19	NA	once	TRBJ2-1	TGTGCCAGTAGTATACAGGGTAATCGCTACAATGAGCAGTTCTTC	CASSIQGNRYNEQFF
TRBV24-1	NA	NA	TRBJ1-1	TGTGCCACCAGTGACTTAGCGGGGACTGAAGCTTTCTTT	CATSDLAGTEAFF
TRBV6-5	NA	NA	TRBJ1-2	TGTGCCAGCAGGACGGGGCTGTGGTATGGCTACACCTTC	CASRTGLWYGYTF
TRBV6-5	NA	NA	TRBJ2-7	TGTGCCAGCAGTTACTCGAACTACGAGCAGTACTTC	CASSYSNYEQYF
TRBV2	TRBD1	NA	TRBJ2-2	TGTGCCAGCATTAAGGACAGGGCGGACACCGGGGAGCTGTTTTTT	CASIKDRADTGELFF
TRBV6-5	NA	NA	TRBJ2-1	TGTGCCAGCAGTTACTCGACCCCTGAGCAGTTCTTC	CASSYSTPEQFF
TRBV10-3	TRBD1	NA	TRBJ1-5	TGTGCCATCAGCCATACAGGGGTAAATCAGCCCCAGCATTTT	CAISHTGVNQPQHF
TRBV19	TRBD2	NA	TRBJ2-7	TGTGCCAGTAGTATATCCGGGACTAGTCTCTACGAGCAGTACTTC	CASSISGTSLYEQYF
TRBV2	TRBD2	NA	TRBJ2-7	TGTGCCAGCAGCGGTGGCAGGGGACTAGCGGGTTACGAGCAGTACTTC	CASSGGRGLAGYEQYF
TRBV10-3	NA	NA	TRBJ1-3	TGTGCCATCAGTGAAAGTGGCTCTGGAAACACCATATATTTT	CAISESGSGNTIYF
TRBV19	NA	NA	TRBJ1-1	TGTGCCAGTAGTGGATGGACAGCGAACACTGAAGCTTTCTTT	CASSGWTANTEAFF
TRBV15	TRBD2	NA	TRBJ2-7	TGTGCCACCAGCCACGGCCTAGCGGACTTCTCCTACGAGCAGTACTTC	CATSHGLADFSYEQYF
TRBV3-1/TRBV3-2	NA	NA	TRBJ1-6	TGTGCCAGCAGCCAAGTTCAGGGGACGTCACCCCTCCACTTT	CASSQVQGTSPLHF